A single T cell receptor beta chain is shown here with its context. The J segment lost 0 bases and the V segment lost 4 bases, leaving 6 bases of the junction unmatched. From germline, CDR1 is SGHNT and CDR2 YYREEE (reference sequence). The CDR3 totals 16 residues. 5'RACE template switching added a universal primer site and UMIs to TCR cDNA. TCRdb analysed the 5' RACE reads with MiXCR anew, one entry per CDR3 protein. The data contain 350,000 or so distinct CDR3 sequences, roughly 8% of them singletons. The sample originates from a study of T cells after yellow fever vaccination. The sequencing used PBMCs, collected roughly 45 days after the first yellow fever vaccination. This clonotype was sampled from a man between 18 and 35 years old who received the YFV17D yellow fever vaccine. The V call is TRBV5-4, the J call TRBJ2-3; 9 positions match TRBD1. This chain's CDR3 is CASSPTGGTSTDTQYF. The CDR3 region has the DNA TGTGCCAGCAGCCCGACAGGGGGAACTAGCACAGATACGCAGTATTTT.